This T cell receptor (beta chain) was identified in a study of blood T cell repertoires in COVID-19. Study at large: COVID-19 samples from acute and convalescent phases originated in the United States, Italy and Spain. Sources were T cells, B-cell-depleted T cells, or PBMCs; the material itself was cDNA or gDNA.

In the authors' workflow: The authors estimated nucleated cell counts from reference gene primer amplification. The repertoire was sequenced with immunoSEQ multiplex PCR; TCRdb's copy has only in-frame clones and lacks some. The DNA gave D and trimming, while V, J and clone size come from that table. Seen here are about 200,000 clones, about nine tenths observed once, and the top ten hold roughly 0.56%. The CDR3 totals 15 residues. Germline loops: CDR1 MNHNS, CDR2 SASEGT. With V trimmed by 3 bases and J by 6 bases, 4 bases remained unmatched. The sample consisted of peripheral blood. The chain links TRBV6-1 to TRBJ1-5, with 11 bases matching TRBD1. The receptor was derived from a man between 45 and 60 years old with acute or convalescent COVID-19. CDR3: CASSDRTGGGQPQHF. CDR3 nucleotides: TGTGCCAGCAGTGACCGGACAGGGGGCGGTCAGCCCCAGCATTTT.